This entry lists 2 T cell receptor beta chains sequenced from one sample in a study of a mutant IDH1 vaccine in newly diagnosed glioma. The repertoire was sequenced with immunoSEQ multiplex PCR; TCRdb's copy has only in-frame clones and lacks some. The table lists tens of thousands of clones, over 70% of them singletons. No antigen is known for these receptors. This sample's time point: week 47, end of study. The investigators gave 300 ug of mutant IDH1 20-mer peptide in each vaccine dose, together with topical imiquimod. The sequenced sample was PBMCs, obtained from a glioma patient whose treatment included an IDH1 peptide vaccine. The receptors were gathered from a man in his forties or fifties with glioma.

This clone was counted a single time. The chain is built from TRBV19 and TRBJ1-1, with D tentatively TRBD1 (6 bases). Germline CDR1 is LNHDA and CDR2 is SQIVND (reference sequence). This CDR3 contains 15 residues. Trimming shortened V by 3 bases and J by 5 bases, and 16 bases separated the two germline ends. The chain's CDR3 is CASSIGDPRGTEAFF. CDR3 nucleotides: TGTGCCAGTAGTATCGGGGACCCAAGGGGGACTGAAGCTTTCTTT.

The chain recombines TRBV6-6 with TRBJ2-2; no firm D call. Germline V lookup: CDR1 MNHNY, CDR2 SVGAGI (reference sequence). The CDR3 runs 12 residues. The ends were cut back, 10 bases at V and 5 bases at J, with 11 bases in the middle. This chain's CDR3 is CATNQFTGELFF. DNA for the CDR3: TGTGCCACCAACCAATTTACCGGGGAGCTGTTTTTT.